This TCR beta chain comes out of a study of blood T cell repertoires in COVID-19. The length of the CDR3 is 15 residues. The trim removed 1 base at V and 2 bases at J, leaving 2 bases unmatched. The germline gives CDR1 LGHDT, CDR2 YNNKEL (reference sequence). The protocol was immunoSEQ multiplex PCR, while the TCRdb copy is restricted to in-frame clones and leaves out a portion. The table includes around 55,000 clones, 75% to 95% detected once. The genes are TRBV3-1 (or the pseudogene TRBV3-2) and TRBJ1-5; 7 nucleotides line up with TRBD1. The sequenced sample was peripheral blood. This clonotype was sampled from a human donor with active COVID-19. The donor label of this sample is uncertain. The CDR3 DNA reads TGTGCCAGCAGCCAAGGAGGGGGCCGCAATCAGCCCCAGCATTTT. Its protein is CASSQGGGRNQPQHF.